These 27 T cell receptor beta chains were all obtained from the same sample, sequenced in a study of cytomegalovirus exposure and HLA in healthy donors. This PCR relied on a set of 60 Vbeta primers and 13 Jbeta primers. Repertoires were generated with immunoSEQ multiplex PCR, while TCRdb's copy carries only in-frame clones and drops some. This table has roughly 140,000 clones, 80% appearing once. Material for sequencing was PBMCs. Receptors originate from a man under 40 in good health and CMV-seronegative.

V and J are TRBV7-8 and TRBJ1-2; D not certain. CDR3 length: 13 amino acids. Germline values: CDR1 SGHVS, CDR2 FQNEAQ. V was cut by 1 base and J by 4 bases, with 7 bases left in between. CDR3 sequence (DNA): TGTGCCAGCAGCTTAGTCGCCAGCTATGGCTACACCTTC. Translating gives CASSLVASYGYTF.

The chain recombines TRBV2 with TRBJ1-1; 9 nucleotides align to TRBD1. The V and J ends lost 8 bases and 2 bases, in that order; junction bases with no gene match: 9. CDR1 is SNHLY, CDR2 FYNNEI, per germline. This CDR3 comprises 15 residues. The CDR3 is CASCRTGEPNTEAFF. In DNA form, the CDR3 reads TGTGCCAGCTGTAGGACAGGGGAGCCCAACACTGAAGCTTTCTTT.

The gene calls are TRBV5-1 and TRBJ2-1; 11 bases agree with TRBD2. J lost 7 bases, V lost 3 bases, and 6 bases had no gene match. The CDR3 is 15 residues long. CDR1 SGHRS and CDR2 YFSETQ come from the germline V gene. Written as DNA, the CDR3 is TGCGCCAGCAGCTCCGTAGCGGGAGGGGGTAATGAGCAGTTCTTC. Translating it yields CASSSVAGGGNEQFF. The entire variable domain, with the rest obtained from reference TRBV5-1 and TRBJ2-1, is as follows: KAGVTQTPRYLIKTRGQQVTLSCSPISGHRSVSWYQQTPGQGLQFLFEYFSETQRNKGNFPGRFSGRQFSNSRSEMNVSTLELGDSALYLCASSSVAGGGNEQFFGPGTRLTVL.

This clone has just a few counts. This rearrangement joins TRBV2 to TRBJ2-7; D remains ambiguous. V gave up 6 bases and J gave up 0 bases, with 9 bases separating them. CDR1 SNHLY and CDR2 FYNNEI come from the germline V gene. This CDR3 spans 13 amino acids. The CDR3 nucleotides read TGTGCCAGCAGGGAAACAAGCTCCTACGAGCAGTACTTC. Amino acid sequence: CASRETSSYEQYF. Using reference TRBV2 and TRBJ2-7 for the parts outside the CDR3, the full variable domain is EPEVTQTPSHQVTQMGQEVILRCVPISNHLYFYWYRQILGQKVEFLVSFYNNEISEKSEIFDDQFSVERPDGSNFTLKIRSTKLEDSAMYFCASRETSSYEQYFGPGTRLTVT.

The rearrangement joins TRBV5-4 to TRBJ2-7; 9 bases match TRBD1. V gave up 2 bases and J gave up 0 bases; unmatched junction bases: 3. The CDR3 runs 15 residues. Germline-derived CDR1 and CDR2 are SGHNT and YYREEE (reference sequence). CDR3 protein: CASSLPGQGSYEQYF. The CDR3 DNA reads TGTGCCAGCAGCTTACCGGGACAGGGCTCCTACGAGCAGTACTTC.

The CDR3 is CASSQVAPEGGESPLHF. The DNA of the CDR3 is TGCGCCAGCAGCCAAGTGGCCCCGGAGGGGGGGGAGTCACCCCTCCACTTT. This chain uses TRBV4-1 with TRBJ1-6; TRBD1 might be the D (6 bases). V lost 1 base and J 10 bases, leaving 20 bases between the germline ends. The CDR3 length is 17 residues. Per the germline V gene, CDR1 is MGHRA and CDR2 is YSYEKL.

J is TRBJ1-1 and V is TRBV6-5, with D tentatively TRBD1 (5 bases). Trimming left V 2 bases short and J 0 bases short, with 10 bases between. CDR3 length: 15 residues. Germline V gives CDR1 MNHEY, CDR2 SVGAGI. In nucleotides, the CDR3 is TGTGCCAGCAGTTACGGAGACAGCATGAACACTGAAGCTTTCTTT. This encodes CASSYGDSMNTEAFF.

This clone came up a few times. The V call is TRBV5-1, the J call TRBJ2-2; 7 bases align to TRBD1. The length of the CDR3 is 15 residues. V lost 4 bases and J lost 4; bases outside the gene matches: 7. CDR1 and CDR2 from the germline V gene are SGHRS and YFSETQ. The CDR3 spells CASSRGQVGTGELFF. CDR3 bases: TGCGCCAGCAGCCGCGGACAGGTCGGCACCGGGGAGCTGTTTTTT.

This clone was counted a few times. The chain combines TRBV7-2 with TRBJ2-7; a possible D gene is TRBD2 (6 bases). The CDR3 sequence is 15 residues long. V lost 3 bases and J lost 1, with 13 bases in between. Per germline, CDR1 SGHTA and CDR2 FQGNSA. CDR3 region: CASSFYRDFSYEQYF. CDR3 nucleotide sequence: TGTGCCAGCAGCTTTTACCGGGACTTTTCCTACGAGCAGTACTTC.

CDR3 bases: TGTGCGATAGCCCGGGACTCCTACGAGCAGTACTTC. It translates to CAIARDSYEQYF. The chain uses TRBV7-9 and TRBJ2-7; tentative D call: TRBD2 (5 bases). The length of the CDR3 is 12 residues. Germline CDR1 and CDR2: SEHNR and FQNEAQ (reference sequence).

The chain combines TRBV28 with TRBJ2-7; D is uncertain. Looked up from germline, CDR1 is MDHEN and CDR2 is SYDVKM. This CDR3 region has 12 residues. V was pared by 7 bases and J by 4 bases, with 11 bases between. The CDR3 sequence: CASTSGNYEQYF. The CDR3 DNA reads TGTGCCAGCACCTCGGGTAATTACGAGCAGTACTTC.

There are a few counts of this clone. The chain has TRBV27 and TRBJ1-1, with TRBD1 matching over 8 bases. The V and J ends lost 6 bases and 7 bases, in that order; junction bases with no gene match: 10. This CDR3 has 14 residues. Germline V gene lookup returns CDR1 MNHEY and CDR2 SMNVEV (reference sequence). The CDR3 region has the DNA TGTGCCAGCAGGAGAAGGACAGGGCGAGATGAAGCTTTCTTT. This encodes CASRRRTGRDEAFF.

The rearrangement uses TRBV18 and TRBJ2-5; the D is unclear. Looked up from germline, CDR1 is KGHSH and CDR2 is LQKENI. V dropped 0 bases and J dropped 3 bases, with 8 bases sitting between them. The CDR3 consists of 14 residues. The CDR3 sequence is CASSPPATKETQYF. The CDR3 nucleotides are TGTGCCAGCTCACCACCGGCAACAAAAGAGACCCAGTACTTC.

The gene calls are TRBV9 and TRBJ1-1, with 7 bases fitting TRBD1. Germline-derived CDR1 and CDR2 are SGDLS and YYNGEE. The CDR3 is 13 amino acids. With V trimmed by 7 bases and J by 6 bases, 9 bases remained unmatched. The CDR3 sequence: CASDRDGGSEAFF. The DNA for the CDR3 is TGTGCCAGCGACAGGGATGGGGGGTCTGAAGCTTTCTTT.

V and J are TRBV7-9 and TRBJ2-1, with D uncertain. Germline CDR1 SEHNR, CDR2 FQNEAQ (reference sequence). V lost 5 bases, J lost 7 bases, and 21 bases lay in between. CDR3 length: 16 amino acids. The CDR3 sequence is CASSPPMARNYNEQFF. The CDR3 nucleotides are TGTGCCAGCAGCCCCCCCATGGCGAGGAATTATAATGAGCAGTTCTTC. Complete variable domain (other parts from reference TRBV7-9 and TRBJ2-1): DTGVSQNPRHKITKRGQNVTFRCDPISEHNRLYWYRQTLGQGPEFLTYFQNEAQLEKSRLLSDRFSAERPKGSFSTLEIQRTEQGDSAMYLCASSPPMARNYNEQFFGPGTRLTVL.

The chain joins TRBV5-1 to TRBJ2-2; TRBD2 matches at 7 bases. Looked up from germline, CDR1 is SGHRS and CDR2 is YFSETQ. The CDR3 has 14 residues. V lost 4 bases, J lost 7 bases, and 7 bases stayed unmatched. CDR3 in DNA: TGCGCCAGCAGCCCTTCGGGGGGTAGCGGGGAGCTGTTTTTT. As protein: CASSPSGGSGELFF. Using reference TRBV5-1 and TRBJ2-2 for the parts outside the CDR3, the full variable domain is KAGVTQTPRYLIKTRGQQVTLSCSPISGHRSVSWYQQTPGQGLQFLFEYFSETQRNKGNFPGRFSGRQFSNSRSEMNVSTLELGDSALYLCASSPSGGSGELFFGEGSRLTVL.

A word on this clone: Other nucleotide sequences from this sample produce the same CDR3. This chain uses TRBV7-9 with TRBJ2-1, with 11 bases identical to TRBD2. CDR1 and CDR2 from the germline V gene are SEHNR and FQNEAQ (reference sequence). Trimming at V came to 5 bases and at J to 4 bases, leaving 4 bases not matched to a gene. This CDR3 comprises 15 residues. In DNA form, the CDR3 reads TGTGCCAGCAGCCCCCTAGCGGGAGGTTACAATGAGCAGTTCTTC. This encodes CASSPLAGGYNEQFF. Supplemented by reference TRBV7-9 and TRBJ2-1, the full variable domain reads DTGVSQNPRHKITKRGQNVTFRCDPISEHNRLYWYRQTLGQGPEFLTYFQNEAQLEKSRLLSDRFSAERPKGSFSTLEIQRTEQGDSAMYLCASSPLAGGYNEQFFGPGTRLTVL.

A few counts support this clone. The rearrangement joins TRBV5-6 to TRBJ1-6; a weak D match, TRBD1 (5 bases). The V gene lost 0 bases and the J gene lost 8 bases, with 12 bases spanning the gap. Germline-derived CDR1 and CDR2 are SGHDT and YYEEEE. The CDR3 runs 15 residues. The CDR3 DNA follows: TGTGCCAGCAGCTTGGCCCCAGGGCTGTATTCACCCCTCCACTTT. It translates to CASSLAPGLYSPLHF.

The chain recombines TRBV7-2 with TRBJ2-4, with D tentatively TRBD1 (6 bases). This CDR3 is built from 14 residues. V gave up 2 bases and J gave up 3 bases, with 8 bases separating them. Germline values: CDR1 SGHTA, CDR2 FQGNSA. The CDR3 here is CASSLSRGKNIQYF. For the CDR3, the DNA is TGTGCCAGCAGCTTAAGCAGGGGCAAAAACATTCAGTACTTC.

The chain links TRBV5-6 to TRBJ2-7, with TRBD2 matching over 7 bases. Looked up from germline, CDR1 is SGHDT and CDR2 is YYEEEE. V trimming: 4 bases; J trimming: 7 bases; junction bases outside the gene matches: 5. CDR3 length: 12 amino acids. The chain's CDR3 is CASSRGRLEQYF. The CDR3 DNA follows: TGTGCCAGCAGCCGCGGGAGACTAGAGCAGTACTTC. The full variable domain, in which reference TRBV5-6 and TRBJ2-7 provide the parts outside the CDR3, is DAGVTQSPTHLIKTRGQQVTLRCSPKSGHDTVSWYQQALGQGPQFIFQYYEEEERQRGNFPDRFSGHQFPNYSSELNVNALLLGDSALYLCASSRGRLEQYFGPGTRLTVT.

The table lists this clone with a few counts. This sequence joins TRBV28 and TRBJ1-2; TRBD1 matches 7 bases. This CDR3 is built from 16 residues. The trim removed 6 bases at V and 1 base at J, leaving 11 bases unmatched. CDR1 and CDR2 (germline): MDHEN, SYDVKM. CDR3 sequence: CASSPATGWFNYGYTF. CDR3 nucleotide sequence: TGTGCCAGCAGCCCGGCGACAGGGTGGTTTAACTATGGCTACACCTTC.

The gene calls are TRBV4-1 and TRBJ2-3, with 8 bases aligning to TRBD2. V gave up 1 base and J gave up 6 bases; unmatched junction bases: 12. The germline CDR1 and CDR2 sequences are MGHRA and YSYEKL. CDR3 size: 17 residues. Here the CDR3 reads CASSQVGRGANSDTQYF. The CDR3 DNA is TGCGCCAGCAGCCAAGTGGGGCGGGGGGCCAACAGCGATACGCAGTATTTT.

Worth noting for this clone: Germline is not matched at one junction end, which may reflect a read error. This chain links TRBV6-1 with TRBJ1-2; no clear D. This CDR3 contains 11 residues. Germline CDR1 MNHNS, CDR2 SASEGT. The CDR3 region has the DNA TGTGCCAGCAGCGGGGTGAAAGGCTACCCCTTC. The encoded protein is CASSGVKGYPF.

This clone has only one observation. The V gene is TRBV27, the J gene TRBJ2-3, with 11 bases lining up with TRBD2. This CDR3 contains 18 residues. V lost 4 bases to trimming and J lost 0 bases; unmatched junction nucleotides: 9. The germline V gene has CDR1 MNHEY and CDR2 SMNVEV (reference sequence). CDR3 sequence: CASSSPTSGISSTDTQYF. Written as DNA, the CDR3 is TGTGCCAGCAGTTCCCCGACTAGCGGGATATCTAGCACAGATACGCAGTATTTT.

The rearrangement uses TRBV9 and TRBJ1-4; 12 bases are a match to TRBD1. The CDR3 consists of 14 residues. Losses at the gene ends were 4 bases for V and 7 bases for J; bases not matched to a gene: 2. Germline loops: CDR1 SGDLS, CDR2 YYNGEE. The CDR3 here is CASSRDRGREKLFF. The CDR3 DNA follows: TGTGCCAGCAGCAGGGACAGGGGGCGTGAAAAACTGTTTTTT. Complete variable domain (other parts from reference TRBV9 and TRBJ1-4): DSGVTQTPKHLITATGQRVTLRCSPRSGDLSVYWYQQSLDQGLQFLIQYYNGEERAKGNILERFSAQQFPDLHSELNLSSLELGDSALYFCASSRDRGREKLFFGSGTQLSVL.

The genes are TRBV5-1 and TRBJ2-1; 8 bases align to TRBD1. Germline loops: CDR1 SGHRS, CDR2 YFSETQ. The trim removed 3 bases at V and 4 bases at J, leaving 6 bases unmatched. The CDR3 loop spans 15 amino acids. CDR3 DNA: TGCGCCAGCAGCTCTGGGACAGGAGGATACAATGAGCAGTTCTTC. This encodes CASSSGTGGYNEQFF.

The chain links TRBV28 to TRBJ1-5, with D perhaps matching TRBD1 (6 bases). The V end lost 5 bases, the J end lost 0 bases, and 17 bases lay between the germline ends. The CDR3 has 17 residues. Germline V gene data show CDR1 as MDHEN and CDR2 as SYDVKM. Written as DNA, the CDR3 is TGTGCCAGCAGTACCCGTACAGGGTGGTATAGCAATCAGCCCCAGCATTTT. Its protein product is CASSTRTGWYSNQPQHF.